This section outlines one T cell receptor (beta chain) sequence together with its context. Its target is unknown. This sample was included in a study of CD8 T cells in Susac syndrome. Random hexamers were used to reverse transcribe the RNA input (about 0.45 to 1 ug). An immunoSEQ multiplex PCR generated amplified TCR beta CDR3 products spanning 54 Vbeta and 13 Jbeta. Using its own MiXCR run on the immunoSEQ multiplex PCR reads, TCRdb lists one record per CDR3 protein. The sample yields some 300,000 distinct CDR3 sequences, approximately 91% seen once. TCR beta from blood CD8+ and CD4+ T cells was sequenced. TEMRA cells were enriched by FACS, while CD8+ and CD4+ T cells were obtained through a negative isolation that was performed magnetically. Broader study findings: In its TCR sequencing and HLA analysis, the study acknowledged that the number of individuals was relatively small.

This CDR3 has 16 amino acids. Germline CDR1 is SEHNR and CDR2 is FQNEAQ (reference sequence). V gave up 6 bases and J gave up 8 bases, with 20 bases separating them. The V gene is TRBV7-9, the J gene TRBJ1-6, with D tentatively TRBD1 (5 bases). The sample comprised CD8+ T cells from PBMCs. The origin of this receptor is a human donor with multiple sclerosis. CDR3 amino acids: CASSPNAQGMYSPLHF. The DNA for the CDR3 is TGTGCCAGCAGTCCAAATGCCCAGGGAATGTATTCACCCCTCCACTTT.